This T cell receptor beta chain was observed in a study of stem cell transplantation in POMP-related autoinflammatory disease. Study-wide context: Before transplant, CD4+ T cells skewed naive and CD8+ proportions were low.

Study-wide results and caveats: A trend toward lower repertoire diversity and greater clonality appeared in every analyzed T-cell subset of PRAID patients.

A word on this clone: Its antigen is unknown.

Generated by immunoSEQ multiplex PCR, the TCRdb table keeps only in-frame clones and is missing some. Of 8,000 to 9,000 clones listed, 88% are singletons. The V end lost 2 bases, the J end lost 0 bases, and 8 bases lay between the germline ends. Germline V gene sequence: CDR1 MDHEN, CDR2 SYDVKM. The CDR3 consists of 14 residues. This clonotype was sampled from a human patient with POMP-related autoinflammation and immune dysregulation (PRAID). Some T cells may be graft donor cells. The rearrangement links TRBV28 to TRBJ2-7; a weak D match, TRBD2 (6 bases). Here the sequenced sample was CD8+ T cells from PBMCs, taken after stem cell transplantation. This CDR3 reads CASSLVSGSYEQYF. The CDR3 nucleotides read TGTGCCAGCAGTTTAGTTAGCGGCTCCTACGAGCAGTACTTC.